A selection of T cell receptor beta chains follows, all from one sample in a study of cytomegalovirus exposure and HLA in healthy donors. Sequencing was performed with immunoSEQ multiplex PCR; in TCRdb, only in-frame clones are kept and a portion is missing. The repertoire holds around 150,000 clones, with around 88% as singletons. Source material: PBMCs. The receptors here all came from a woman in her 30s in good health and CMV-seronegative. Both conserved end residues are part of each CDR3.

j_call	v_call	cdr3_length	cdr3_aa
TRBJ1-2	TRBV15	15	CATSDLRGLGYGYTF
TRBJ2-2	TRBV9	15	CASSVGSWGPGELFF
TRBJ1-6	TRBV4-3	15	CASSLLKGAESPLHF
TRBJ1-2	TRBV6-5	13	CASSYSGTNGYTF
TRBJ1-5	TRBV6-4	15	CASSETGLSNQPQHF
TRBJ2-2	TRBV12-5	17	CASGLVWSGGADGELFF
.	TRBV4-1	17	CASSQVPGQGSAYEQYF
TRBJ2-3	TRBV6-1	15	CASSEVHHGADTQYF
TRBJ2-3	TRBV7-9	17	CASSPPGLAGRTDTQYF
TRBJ2-7	TRBV6-1	16	CASSEDALTDTYEQYF
TRBJ2-7	TRBV27	13	CASWPSGIYEQYF
TRBJ2-3	TRBV19	13	CASSIDPEDTQYF
TRBJ1-4	TRBV6-4	14	CASSDSSGGEKLFF
TRBJ1-1	TRBV7-3	15	CASSFTGEINTEAFF
.	TRBV30	12	CAWQQGAYEQYF
TRBJ2-2	TRBV4-3	14	CASRRDSNTGELFF
TRBJ2-7	TRBV6-1	14	CASSEGQGLYEQYF
TRBJ2-5	TRBV13	15	CASSLRTSGGETQYF
TRBJ1-1	TRBV18	14	CASSPLAANTEAFF
TRBJ1-4	TRBV10-3	13	CASRGAVNEKLFF
.	TRBV29-1	13	CSVEFAGYYEQYF
TRBJ1-2	TRBV7-2	15	CASSLEVTGKFGYTF
TRBJ1-2	TRBV19	13	CASSPDRFYGYTF
TRBJ2-5	TRBV2	15	CASSPRGHEGETQYF
TRBJ2-2	TRBV15	16	CATSSQGPGGTGELFF
TRBJ1-5	TRBV6-5	15	CASSYPEASNQPQHF
TRBJ1-2	TRBV6-1	12	CASSQGNYGYTF
TRBJ1-5	TRBV2	18	CASSVPSGTGGANQPQHF
TRBJ2-7	TRBV28	13	CASSWAGMREQYF
TRBJ2-1	TRBV27	12	CASSRTSGEQFF
TRBJ2-7	TRBV27	15	CASSLYVTGGYEQYF
TRBJ2-5	TRBV28	15	CASSLRPSGRETQYF
TRBJ2-7	TRBV6-5	16	CASSYSDQGTPYEQYF
TRBJ2-7	TRBV15	15	CATSRGTGTDYEQYF
TRBJ1-2	TRBV14	15	CASSQVHRMPWLKTF
TRBJ2-7	TRBV6-1	17	CASSEGTGTRLSYEQYF
TRBJ2-7	TRBV27	14	CASSSGGWSYEQYF
TRBJ2-7	TRBV5-4	14	CASSLGLAGAEQYF
TRBJ2-1	TRBV7-6	15	CASSLTSGAYNEQFF
TRBJ2-2	TRBV7-2	15	CASSSQSQGTGELFF
TRBJ2-3	TRBV18	14	CASSPGQGTDTQYF
TRBJ1-5	TRBV4-1	14	CASSHGRFYQPQHF
TRBJ2-2	TRBV18	15	CASPGQGLYTGELFF
TRBJ1-6	TRBV7-2	13	CASRDIYNSPLHF
TRBJ1-1	TRBV19	14	CASSIKAANTEAFF
TRBJ1-2	TRBV19	13	CASSEDRIYGYTF
TRBJ1-1	TRBV4-1	14	CASSHRQGVTEAFF
TRBJ1-1	TRBV2	13	CANQDRANTEAFF
TRBJ2-5	TRBV18	11	CASSAGETQYF
TRBJ2-2	TRBV9	18	CASSVRTGTPSRTGELFF
TRBJ1-4	TRBV4-1	15	CASSLLAATNEKLFF